The 3 T cell receptor beta chains in this list originate from one sample, sequenced in a study of blood T cell repertoires in COVID-19 (dated by TCRdb to 2020 to 2021). The library was made by the immunoSEQ multiplex PCR assay. Imported from immuneACCESS, the table was reduced by TCRdb to in-frame sequences with V and J called. These copies leave out some clones; in studies compared against another copy, an unresolved V gene accounts for under half, and the cause of the remainder is not known. For this sample there are approximately 160,000 clones; 85% to 95% appear just once. Approximately 0.56% of the sample is held by the ten biggest clonotypes. Source material: peripheral blood. All receptors come from a man aged 50 to 59 with acute or convalescent COVID-19.

The V and J genes are TRBV12-3 or TRBV12-4 and TRBJ2-7, with D possibly being TRBD2 (6 bases). The CDR3 spans 13 residues. With 3 bases removed from V and 6 bases from J, the gap between germline ends came to 12 bases. The CDR3 nucleotides read TGTGCCAGCAGTTTTTCGGGGGAAGGCGAGCAGTACGTC. Translated, it gives CASSFSGEGEQYV.

The J gene is TRBJ1-3, the V gene TRBV28; D is ambiguous. Trimming took off 7 bases at V and 4 bases at J, with 14 bases between the two ends. The length of the CDR3 is 14 residues. CDR1 is MDHEN, CDR2 SYDVKM, per germline. CDR3 in DNA: TGTGCCAGCACTACCACCCCTCGGGGAAACACCATATATTTT. Its protein product is CASTTTPRGNTIYF. The full variable domain, with the rest looked up from reference TRBV28 and TRBJ1-3, is DVKVTQSSRYLVKRTGEKVFLECVQDMDHENMFWYRQDPGLGLRLIYFSYDVKMKEKGDIPEGYSVSREKKERFSLILESASTNQTSMYLCASTTTPRGNTIYFGEGSWLTVV.

This chain links TRBV2 with TRBJ2-3, with a possible D match to TRBD1 (5 bases). The CDR3 extends over 14 amino acids. CDR1 and CDR2 from the germline V gene are SNHLY and FYNNEI. The V gene lost 8 bases and the J gene lost 0 bases, with 12 bases spanning the gap. For the CDR3, the DNA is TGTGCCAGCCGATGGGGCGGAAGCACAGATACGCAGTATTTT. Translated, it gives CASRWGGSTDTQYF.